This T cell receptor (beta chain) appears in the sequencing data of a study of T-cell reconstitution after alpha-beta-depleted transplantation in children (dated by TCRdb to 2015 to 2016). General notes on the study: The study quantitatively tracked T-cell immune reconstitution after TCRalphabeta/CD19-depleted allogeneic hematopoietic cell transplantation in children using TCR repertoire profiling.

The protocol used for the library was PCR. TCRdb shows the sequencer as Illumina HiSeq 2500. To normalize quantification of the TCRbeta repertoire, the TCR libraries were built with molecular barcoding that relied on unique molecular identifiers. The public reads were reprocessed in TCRdb via fastp at Q25 and MiXCR, keeping in-frame beta chains. Identical CDR3 proteins give one entry, which carries the most common genes and DNA. In all, the sample holds some 350,000 distinct CDR3 sequences, and about 9.4% of those were seen once. Approximately 2.3% of the sample lies in the top ten. Taken from the germline V gene, the CDR1 and CDR2 loops are SGHRS and YFSETQ. Trimming accounts for 3 bases at V and 6 bases at J, while the number of junction bases matched to no gene is 2. The cysteine opens and the phenylalanine closes a CDR3 of 14 amino acids. Only the CDR3 region is kept as DNA, spanning 42 bases read in frame from base 1.

This clonotype has at least ten counts. Its specific antigen is unknown. No per-base quality is available; no much larger clone lies one base away. The sequence derives from a human donor who donated a stem cell graft to a child with acute lymphoblastic leukemia. Sequences were derived from PBMCs from the stem cell graft donor, sampled from the stem cell graft. The rearranged chain carries TRBV5-1 and TRBJ2-3, with 12 bases in between that match TRBD2. This receptor carries the CDR3 CASSSGTSGDTQYF. DNA sequence: TGCGCCAGCAGCTCCGGGACTAGCGGGGATACGCAGTATTTT. Outside the CDR3, residues come from the reference TRBV5-1 and TRBJ2-3 proteins, so the full variable domain is: KAGVTQTPRYLIKTRGQQVTLSCSPISGHRSVSWYQQTPGQGLQFLFEYFSETQRNKGNFPGRFSGRQFSNSRSEMNVSTLELGDSALYLCASSSGTSGDTQYFGPGTRLTVL.